A single sample is the source of the 27 T cell receptor beta chains below, sequenced in a study of T cell repertoires in ileal Crohn's disease. The time point: neoterminal ileum biopsy at postoperative endoscopy, about 6 months after surgery. Method: immunoSEQ multiplex PCR; TCRdb's copy keeps in-frame clones and lacks some. The table lists 4,500 to 5,500 clones, 75% to 80% of them singletons. Sequenced sample: ileal tissue. The origin of the receptors is an adult with Crohn's disease.

The chain has TRBV5-1 and TRBJ2-1, with D possibly TRBD2 on 5 matching bases. V was trimmed by 0 bases and J by 7 bases, leaving 14 bases between them. In germline, CDR1 is SGHRS, CDR2 YFSETQ. The CDR3 is 15 residues long. DNA of the CDR3: TGCGCCAGCAGCTTGGATCTAGCCCTGGTGAATGAGCAGTTCTTC. Translating it yields CASSLDLALVNEQFF.

V is TRBV19 and J is TRBJ2-2; D unclear. The V gene's germline CDR1 is LNHDA and CDR2 SQIVND (reference sequence). Deletions cut 7 bases from V and 3 bases from J, with 18 bases between. This CDR3 comprises 16 residues. The CDR3, as DNA: TGTGCCAGTACCTTCCGAGCCGGCAGAGACACCGGGGAGCTGTTTTTT. This sequence encodes CASTFRAGRDTGELFF. Filled out from reference TRBV19 and TRBJ2-2, the complete variable domain reads DGGITQSPKYLFRKEGQNVTLSCEQNLNHDAMYWYRQDPGQGLRLIYYSQIVNDFQKGDIAEGYSVSREKKESFPLTVTSAQKNPTAFYLCASTFRAGRDTGELFFGEGSRLTVL.

This clone has more than one count but fewer than ten. The CDR3 region is CASSLDSGWDTIYF. The CDR3 nucleotides are TGTGCCAGCAGCTTAGACTCAGGGTGGGACACCATATATTTT. J is TRBJ1-3 and V is TRBV7-9; D perhaps matches TRBD1 (5 bases). The CDR3 has 14 amino acids. V lost 1 base and J 8 bases, leaving 12 bases between the germline ends. Looked up from germline, CDR1 is SEHNR and CDR2 is FQNEAQ (reference sequence).

The chain is built from TRBV6-8 and TRBJ2-3, with D perhaps assigned TRBD1 or TRBD2 (7 bases each). Germline CDR1 is MNHGY and CDR2 is SAAAGT. V gave up 8 bases and J gave up 4 bases, with 19 bases separating them. This CDR3 is built from 15 residues. The CDR3 protein is CASSRSGGASDTQYF. For the CDR3, the DNA is TGTGCCAGCTCCCGTTCAGGGGGGGCCTCAGATACGCAGTATTTT.

The chain carries TRBV19 and TRBJ2-5; tentatively, D is TRBD1 (5 bases). Trimming took off 10 bases at V and 0 bases at J, with 21 bases between the two ends. Germline lookup yields CDR1 LNHDA and CDR2 SQIVND (reference sequence). CDR3 length: 16 residues. The CDR3 sequence is CANSPEGAENQETQYF. CDR3 nucleotide sequence: TGTGCCAACTCCCCTGAAGGGGCGGAGAACCAAGAGACCCAGTACTTC.

The chain joins TRBV6-1 to TRBJ2-3; 8 bases agree with TRBD2. CDR3 size: 16 residues. Per the germline V gene, CDR1 is MNHNS and CDR2 is SASEGT. V lost 4 bases and J lost 2; bases outside the gene matches: 8. The CDR3 loop is CASSAPIAGTTDTQYF. CDR3 DNA sequence: TGTGCCAGCAGTGCCCCCATAGCGGGGACCACAGATACGCAGTATTTT.

The V and J genes are TRBV15 and TRBJ2-1; 7 bases fit TRBD2. The V gene end was trimmed by 0 bases and the J gene end by 6 bases; junction bases not matched to a gene: 2. Germline-derived CDR1 and CDR2 are LNHNV and YYDKDF (reference sequence). The CDR3 runs 14 residues. The CDR3 here is CATSRDRTSNEQFF. CDR3 coding DNA: TGTGCCACCAGCAGAGATAGGACTAGCAATGAGCAGTTCTTC.

The CDR3 protein is CASSSGQIPWETQYF. CDR3 sequence (DNA): TGTGCCAGCAGTTCGGGACAGATACCCTGGGAGACCCAGTACTTC. V is TRBV27 and J is TRBJ2-5; 7 bases are a match to TRBD1. CDR3 length equals 15 residues. Per the germline V gene, CDR1 is MNHEY and CDR2 is SMNVEV (reference sequence). Trimming cost V 4 bases and J 5 bases; bases outside gene matches: 10.

The V gene is TRBV7-7, the J gene TRBJ1-1; D gene uncertain. Trimming took 0 bases from V and 3 from J, leaving 5 bases between them. Germline CDR1 SSHAT, CDR2 FNYEAQ (reference sequence). The CDR3 is made up of 13 amino acids. The CDR3 is CASSLAEDTEAFF. CDR3 bases: TGTGCCAGCAGCTTAGCGGAGGACACTGAAGCTTTCTTT.

This clone was picked up a small number of times. This chain connects TRBV11-3 to TRBJ2-7; 8 bases match TRBD1. The J segment lost 3 bases and the V segment lost 1 base, leaving 8 bases of the junction unmatched. Germline values: CDR1 SGHNT, CDR2 YENEEA. CDR3 length: 16 amino acids. CDR3 DNA sequence: TGTGCCAGCAGCTTAGGTGGCGGACAGGGAAACTACGAGCAGTACTTC. Translated: CASSLGGGQGNYEQYF.

A few counts support this clone. This chain joins TRBV7-3 and TRBJ2-5; D unresolved. The CDR3 loop spans 15 amino acids. The germline V and J ends were trimmed by 5 bases and 7 bases, with 20 bases remaining between them. Germline assignment: CDR1 SGHTA and CDR2 FQGTGA. CDR3 nucleotide sequence: TGTGCCAGCAGCCCAACCCCGGGTAGCAAGGCGACCCAGTACTTC. This sequence encodes CASSPTPGSKATQYF.

V and J are TRBV18 and TRBJ2-7, with 9 bases that match TRBD1. CDR1 and CDR2 (germline): KGHSH, LQKENI. The V and J ends lost 6 bases and 1 base, in that order; junction bases with no gene match: 4. This CDR3 spans 14 amino acids. CDR3 residues: CASSTGTGSYEQYF. As DNA, the CDR3 is TGTGCCAGCTCTACCGGGACAGGGTCCTACGAGCAGTACTTC.

This chain links TRBV6-5 with TRBJ1-3; possible D gene TRBD1, 5 bases. The length of the CDR3 is 16 residues. Germline loops: CDR1 MNHEY, CDR2 SVGAGI. The germline V and J ends were trimmed by 2 bases and 4 bases, with 15 bases remaining between them. CDR3 loop: CASSYGATFSGNTIYF. CDR3 bases: TGTGCCAGCAGTTACGGGGCCACCTTTAGCGGAAACACCATATATTTT.

The chain combines TRBV4-3 with TRBJ2-7, with 7 bases lining up with TRBD1. Per germline, CDR1 LGHNA and CDR2 YSLEER. With 0 bases clipped from V and 6 bases from J, the junction kept 8 bases outside the gene matches. The CDR3 totals 15 residues. The CDR3 spells CASSQEAGGYPEQYF. The CDR3, as DNA: TGCGCCAGCAGCCAAGAAGCAGGGGGATACCCCGAGCAGTACTTC.

V usage is TRBV5-4 and J usage is TRBJ2-7; D is possibly TRBD1 (7 bases). The CDR3 is 14 amino acids. Trimming shortened V by 0 bases and J by 4 bases, and 11 bases separated the two germline ends. Germline V gene lookup returns CDR1 SGHNT and CDR2 YYREEE (reference sequence). CDR3 loop: CASSLAEGAYEQYF. CDR3 bases: TGTGCCAGCAGCTTGGCGGAGGGGGCATACGAGCAGTACTTC.

The chain recombines TRBV9 with TRBJ2-3; 11 bases agree with TRBD2. CDR3 size: 15 residues. In germline, CDR1 is SGDLS, CDR2 YYNGEE. V dropped 0 bases and J dropped 3; count of bases not matched to a gene: 0. The CDR3 reads CASSVGLAGTDTQYF. CDR3 DNA: TGTGCCAGCAGCGTAGGACTAGCGGGGACAGATACGCAGTATTTT.

The CDR3 DNA follows: TGTGCCAGCAGCCCGGCGATAGACGGAATTTTTGGCTACACCTTC. Its translation is CASSPAIDGIFGYTF. V is TRBV5-4 and J is TRBJ1-2; D remains unclear. The V end was cut by 4 bases, the J end by 7 bases, with 20 bases between. This CDR3 spans 15 amino acids. Germline values: CDR1 SGHNT, CDR2 YYREEE (reference sequence).

V is TRBV18 and J is TRBJ2-7; D not certain. This CDR3 spans 14 amino acids. Germline V lookup: CDR1 KGHSH, CDR2 LQKENI. V was cut by 0 bases and J by 6 bases, with 12 bases left in between. CDR3 DNA: TGTGCCAGCTCACCACCAACCCCGCAGCCCGAGCAGTACTTC. Its translation is CASSPPTPQPEQYF.

The genes are TRBV2 and TRBJ2-3; the D gene could be TRBD1 or TRBD2 (5 bases each). V gave up 6 bases and J gave up 2 bases, with 15 bases separating them. The CDR3 has 15 amino acids. Germline-derived CDR1 and CDR2 are SNHLY and FYNNEI. The CDR3 DNA reads TGTGCCAGCAGCAGGGACCAAGGATACACAGATACGCAGTATTTT. Translation: CASSRDQGYTDTQYF. The full variable domain, in which reference TRBV2 and TRBJ2-3 provide the parts outside the CDR3, is EPEVTQTPSHQVTQMGQEVILRCVPISNHLYFYWYRQILGQKVEFLVSFYNNEISEKSEIFDDQFSVERPDGSNFTLKIRSTKLEDSAMYFCASSRDQGYTDTQYFGPGTRLTVL.

J is TRBJ2-7 and V is TRBV5-1; the D is unclear. With 0 bases removed from V and 4 bases from J, the gap between germline ends came to 5 bases. The CDR3 is made up of 12 amino acids. Germline-derived CDR1 and CDR2 are SGHRS and YFSETQ. CDR3 loop: CASSLGGYEQYF. The CDR3 DNA reads TGCGCCAGCAGCTTGGGGGGTTACGAGCAGTACTTC.

The chain uses TRBV5-1 and TRBJ2-3; TRBD2 matches 7 bases. This CDR3 spans 17 amino acids. With V trimmed by 4 bases and J by 0 bases, 11 bases remained unmatched. Germline V gene lookup returns CDR1 SGHRS and CDR2 YFSETQ. In DNA form, the CDR3 reads TGCGCCAGCAGCGACACATCTAGCGGCCTTAGCACAGATACGCAGTATTTT. Protein sequence: CASSDTSSGLSTDTQYF.

This chain joins TRBV18 and TRBJ2-2, with D perhaps matching TRBD1 (5 bases). This CDR3 has 11 amino acids. The germline gives CDR1 KGHSH, CDR2 LQKENI. V lost 3 bases, J lost 15 bases, and 11 bases lay in between. CDR3 nucleotide sequence: TGTGCCAGCTCACCGGACATGGCGGTGTTTTTT. This gives the protein CASSPDMAVFF.

The genes are TRBV7-9 and TRBJ1-3; D remains unclear. V lost 1 base to trimming and J lost 0 bases, with 4 bases between them. CDR1 is SEHNR and CDR2 is FQNEAQ in the germline V gene (reference sequence). The CDR3 has 14 amino acids. CDR3 nucleotide sequence: TGTGCCAGCAGCTTAGACATCTCTGGAAACACCATATATTTT. It codes for CASSLDISGNTIYF.

DNA for the CDR3: TGCAGCGTTGGAGGGGTAGGTCAGCCCCAGCATTTT. It yields the protein CSVGGVGQPQHF. The genes are TRBV29-1 and TRBJ1-5; a possible D gene is TRBD1 (5 bases). From germline, CDR1 is SQVTM and CDR2 ANQGSEA. The CDR3 contains 12 residues. V was clipped by 4 bases and J by 6 bases, with 10 bases between them.

The chain is built from TRBV7-9 and TRBJ1-1; D unclear. This CDR3 has 12 residues. Per germline, CDR1 SEHNR and CDR2 FQNEAQ (reference sequence). Between the trimmed V and J ends, which lost 1 base and 0 bases, there was a span of 0 bases. In nucleotides, the CDR3 is TGTGCCAGCAGCTTAGTGAACACTGAAGCTTTCTTT. Encoded protein: CASSLVNTEAFF.

The chain uses TRBV23-1 and TRBJ2-7; TRBD1 matches 8 bases. TRBV23-1 is classed as an ORF, of uncertain function. The length of the CDR3 is 14 residues. V gave up 4 bases and J gave up 5 bases; unmatched junction bases: 7. CDR3 sequence: CASSRGQVYHEQYF. Here the CDR3 DNA reads TGCGCCAGCAGTCGGGGACAGGTTTACCACGAGCAGTACTTC.

The chain joins TRBV2 to TRBJ2-7; 8 bases fit TRBD1. V lost 6 bases, J lost 3 bases, and 7 bases stayed unmatched. This CDR3 is built from 14 residues. Looked up from germline, CDR1 is SNHLY and CDR2 is FYNNEI. The CDR3: CASRADRGHYEQYF. CDR3 DNA: TGTGCCAGCAGGGCTGACAGGGGTCACTACGAGCAGTACTTC.